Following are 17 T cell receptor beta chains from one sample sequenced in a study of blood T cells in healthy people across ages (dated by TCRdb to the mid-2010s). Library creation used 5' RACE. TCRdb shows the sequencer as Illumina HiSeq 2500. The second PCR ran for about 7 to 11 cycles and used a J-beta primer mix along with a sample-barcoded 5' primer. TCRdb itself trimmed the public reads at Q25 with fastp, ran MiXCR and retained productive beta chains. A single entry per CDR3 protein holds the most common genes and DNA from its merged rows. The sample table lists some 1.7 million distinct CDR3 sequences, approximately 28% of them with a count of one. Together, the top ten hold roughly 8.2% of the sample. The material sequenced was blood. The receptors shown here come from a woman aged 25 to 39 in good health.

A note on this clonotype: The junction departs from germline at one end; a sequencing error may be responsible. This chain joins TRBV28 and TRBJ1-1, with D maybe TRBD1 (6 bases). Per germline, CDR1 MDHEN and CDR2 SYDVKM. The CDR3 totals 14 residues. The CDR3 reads CASSFQGGNTETFF. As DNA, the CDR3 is TGTGCCAGCAGTTTTCAAGGGGGGAACACTGAAACTTTCTTT.

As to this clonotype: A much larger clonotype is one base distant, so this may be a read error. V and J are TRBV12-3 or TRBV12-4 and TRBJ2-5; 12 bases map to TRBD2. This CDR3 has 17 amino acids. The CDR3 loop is CAGSRLAGEGPKETQYF. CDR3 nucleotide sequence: TGTGCCGGCAGTAGACTAGCGGGGGAAGGACCTAAAGAGACCCAGTACTTC.

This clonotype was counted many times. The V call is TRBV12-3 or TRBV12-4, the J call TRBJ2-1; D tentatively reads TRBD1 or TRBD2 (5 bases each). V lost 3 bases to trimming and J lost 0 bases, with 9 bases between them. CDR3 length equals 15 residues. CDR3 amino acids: CASSLGRASYNEQFF. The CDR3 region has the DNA TGTGCCAGCAGTTTGGGGCGGGCCTCCTACAATGAGCAGTTCTTC.

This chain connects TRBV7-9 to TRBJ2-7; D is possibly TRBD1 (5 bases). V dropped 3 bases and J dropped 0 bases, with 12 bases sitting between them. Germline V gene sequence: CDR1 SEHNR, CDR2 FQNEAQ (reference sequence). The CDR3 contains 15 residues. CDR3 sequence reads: CASSFGAASSYEQYF. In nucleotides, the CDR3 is TGTGCCAGCAGCTTTGGGGCCGCGAGCTCCTACGAGCAGTACTTC.

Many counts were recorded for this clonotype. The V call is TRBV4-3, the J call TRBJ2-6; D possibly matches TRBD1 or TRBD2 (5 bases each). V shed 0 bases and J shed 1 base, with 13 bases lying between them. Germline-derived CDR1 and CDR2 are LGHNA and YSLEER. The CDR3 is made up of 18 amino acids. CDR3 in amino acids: CASSQEAGTTSGANVLTF. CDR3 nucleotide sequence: TGCGCCAGCAGCCAAGAGGCCGGGACGACTTCTGGGGCCAACGTCCTGACTTTC.

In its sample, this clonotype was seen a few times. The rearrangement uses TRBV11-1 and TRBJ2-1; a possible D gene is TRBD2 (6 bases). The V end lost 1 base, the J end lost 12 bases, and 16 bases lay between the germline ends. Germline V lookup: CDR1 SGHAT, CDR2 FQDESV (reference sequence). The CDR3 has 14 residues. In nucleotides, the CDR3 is TGTGCCAGCAGCTTAGTAGGCGCGGGGCTAGGGCAGTTCTTC. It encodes CASSLVGAGLGQFF.

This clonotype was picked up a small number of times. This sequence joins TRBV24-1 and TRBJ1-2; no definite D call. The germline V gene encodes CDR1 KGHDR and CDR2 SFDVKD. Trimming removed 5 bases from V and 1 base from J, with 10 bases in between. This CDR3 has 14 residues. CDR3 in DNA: TGTGCCACCAGTGGCGCCCCGCTTAACTATGGCTACACCTTC. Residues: CATSGAPLNYGYTF.

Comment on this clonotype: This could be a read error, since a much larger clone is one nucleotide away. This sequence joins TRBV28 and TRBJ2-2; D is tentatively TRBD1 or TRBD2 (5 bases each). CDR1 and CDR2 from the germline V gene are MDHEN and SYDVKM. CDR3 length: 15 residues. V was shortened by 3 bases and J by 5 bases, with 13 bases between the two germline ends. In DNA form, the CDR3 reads TGTGCCAGCAGTTTTGGGGACGGGCGAACCGGGGAGCTGTTTTTT. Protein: CASSFGDGRTGELFF.

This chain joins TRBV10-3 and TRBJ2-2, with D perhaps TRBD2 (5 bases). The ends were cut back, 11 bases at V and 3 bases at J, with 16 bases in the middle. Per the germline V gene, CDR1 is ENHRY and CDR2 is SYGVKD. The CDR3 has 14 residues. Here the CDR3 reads CASYTSGYTGELFF. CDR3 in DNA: TGTGCCTCATACACTAGTGGATACACCGGGGAGCTGTTTTTT.

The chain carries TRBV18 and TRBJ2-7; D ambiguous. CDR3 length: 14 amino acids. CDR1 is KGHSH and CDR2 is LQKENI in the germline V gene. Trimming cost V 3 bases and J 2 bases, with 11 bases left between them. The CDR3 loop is CASSPTPVAYEQYF. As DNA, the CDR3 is TGTGCCAGCTCACCGACCCCAGTAGCCTACGAGCAGTACTTC.

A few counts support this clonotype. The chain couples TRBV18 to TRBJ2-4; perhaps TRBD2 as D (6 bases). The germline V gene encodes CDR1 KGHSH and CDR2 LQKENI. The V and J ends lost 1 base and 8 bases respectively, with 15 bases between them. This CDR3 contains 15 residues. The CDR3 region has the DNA TGTGCCAGCTCACCACGTGAGAGGTCGGGGGACATTCAGTACTTC. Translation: CASSPRERSGDIQYF.

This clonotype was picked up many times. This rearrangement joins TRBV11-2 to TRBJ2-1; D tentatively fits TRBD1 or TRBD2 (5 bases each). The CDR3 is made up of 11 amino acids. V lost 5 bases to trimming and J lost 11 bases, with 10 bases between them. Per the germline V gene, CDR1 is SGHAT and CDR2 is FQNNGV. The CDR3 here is CASSEGPKQFF. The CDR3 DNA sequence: TGTGCCAGCAGCGAGGGACCTAAGCAGTTCTTC.

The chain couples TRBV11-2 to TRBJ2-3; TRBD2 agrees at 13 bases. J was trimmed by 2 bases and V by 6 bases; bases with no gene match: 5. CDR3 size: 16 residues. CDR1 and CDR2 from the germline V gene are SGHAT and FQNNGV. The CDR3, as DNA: TGTGCCAGCAGTAAGACTAGCGGGGGGAACACAGATACGCAGTATTTT. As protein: CASSKTSGGNTDTQYF.

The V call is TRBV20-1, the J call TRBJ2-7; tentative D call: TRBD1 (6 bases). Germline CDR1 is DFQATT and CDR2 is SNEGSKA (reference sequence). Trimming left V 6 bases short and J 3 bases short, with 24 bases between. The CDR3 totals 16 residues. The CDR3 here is CSARNRGTPSFYEQYF. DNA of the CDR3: TGCAGTGCGAGAAATAGGGGGACCCCCTCCTTCTACGAGCAGTACTTC.

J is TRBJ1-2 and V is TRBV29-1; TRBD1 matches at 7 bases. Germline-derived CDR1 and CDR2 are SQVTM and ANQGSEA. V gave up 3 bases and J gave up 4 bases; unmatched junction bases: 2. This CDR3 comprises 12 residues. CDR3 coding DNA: TGCAGCGTTGACAGGACAGGCTATGGCTACACCTTC. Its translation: CSVDRTGYGYTF.

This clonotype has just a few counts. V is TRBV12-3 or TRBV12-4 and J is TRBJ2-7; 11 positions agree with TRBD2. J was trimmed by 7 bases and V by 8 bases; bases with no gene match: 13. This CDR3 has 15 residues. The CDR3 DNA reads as TGTGCCAGCGCCTCGTCCCTAGCGGGAGGATGGGAGCAGTACTTC. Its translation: CASASSLAGGWEQYF.

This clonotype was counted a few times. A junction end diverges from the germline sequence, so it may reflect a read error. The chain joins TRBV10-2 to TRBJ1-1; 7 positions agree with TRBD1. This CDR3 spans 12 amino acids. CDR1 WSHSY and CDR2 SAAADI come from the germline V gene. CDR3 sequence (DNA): TGCACCAGCGGGGAGGGGGCCACTGAAGCTTTCTTT. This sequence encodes CTSGEGATEAFF.